This T cell receptor (beta chain) was captured by sequencing in a study of vaccination effects on CD4 cells after COVID-19. Study-wide results and caveats: Among infection- and vaccine-induced clones, marked clonal contraction occurred late after vaccination.

This table comes from immunoSEQ multiplex PCR, and its TCRdb copy is limited to in-frame clones, with some not included. Of 37,000 or so clones detected, 68% appear once; the ten largest clones hold 4% to 4.5%. It was after approximately 11 days of culture that CD4+ T cells were isolated. Half-medium changes using IL-2 medium occurred on days 3 and 7. CDR3 size: 17 residues. Trimming removed 0 bases at V and 0 bases at J, with 13 bases between. Germline CDR1 reads SGHVS; CDR2 reads FQNEAQ. To note about this clone: Its specificity is unknown.

This clonotype was obtained from a human donor who received a COVID-19 vaccine. The sequencing used CD4+ T cells from PBMCs cultured without peptide, collected before COVID-19 vaccination. The chain recombines TRBV7-8 with TRBJ2-3; perhaps TRBD2 as D (5 bases). The CDR3, as DNA: TGTGCCAGCAGCTTAGCGCGGGCGGGCCTAAGCACAGATACGCAGTATTTT. It codes for CASSLARAGLSTDTQYF.